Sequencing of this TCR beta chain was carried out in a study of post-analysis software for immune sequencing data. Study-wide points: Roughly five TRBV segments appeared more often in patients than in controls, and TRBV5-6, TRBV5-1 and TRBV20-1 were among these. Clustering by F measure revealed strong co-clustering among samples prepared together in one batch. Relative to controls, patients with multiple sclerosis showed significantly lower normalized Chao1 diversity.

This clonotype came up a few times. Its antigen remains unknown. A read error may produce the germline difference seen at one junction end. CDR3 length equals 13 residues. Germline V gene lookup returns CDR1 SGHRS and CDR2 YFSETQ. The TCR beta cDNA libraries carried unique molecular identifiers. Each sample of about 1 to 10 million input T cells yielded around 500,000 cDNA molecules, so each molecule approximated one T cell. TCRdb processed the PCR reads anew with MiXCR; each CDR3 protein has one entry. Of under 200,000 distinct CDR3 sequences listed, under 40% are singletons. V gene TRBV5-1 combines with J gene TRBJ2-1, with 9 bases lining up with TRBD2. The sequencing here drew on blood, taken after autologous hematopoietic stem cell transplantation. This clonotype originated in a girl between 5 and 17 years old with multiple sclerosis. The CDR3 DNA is TGCGCCAGTAGCTTTTGGACTAGCGATGAGCAGTTCTTC. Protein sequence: CASSFWTSDEQFF. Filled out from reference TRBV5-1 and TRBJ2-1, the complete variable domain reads KAGVTQTPRYLIKTRGQQVTLSCSPISGHRSVSWYQQTPGQGLQFLFEYFSETQRNKGNFPGRFSGRQFSNSRSEMNVSTLELGDSALYLCASSFWTSDEQFFGPGTRLTVL.